This TCR beta chain was profiled in a study of CD8+CD57+ T cells in acquired aplastic anemia (dated by TCRdb to 2017 to 2018). About the investigation overall: Extracted DNA from sorted CD4+ and CD8+ cells averaged around 3.5 ug, ranging from roughly 0.19 to 27.4 ug. A CD8+CD57+ expansion meant a frequency higher than the mean frequency seen in healthy subjects. Here is what the overall study found, with its caveats: Between patients and healthy controls, no significant difference in CD8+ Simpson's diversity was found (P=0.060). Roughly 30 CD8+ CDR3 sequences were shared between patients and controls but appeared highly expressed in patients and within their immunodominant clones.

Flow cytometry had shown CD8+CD57+ cell expansion in the patients selected for sequencing. Severe acquired aplastic anemia was diagnosed in all patients according to International Study of Aplastic Anemia and Agranulocytosis and Camitta criteria. At the time blood was sampled, none of the patients had received any therapy. TCR repertoires of sorted CD4+ and CD8+ blood T cells from severe aplastic anemia patients and healthy subjects were deep-sequenced in the study. In the USA, patient enrollment took place under clinicaltrials.gov protocols 00001620, 01623167, 00001397, 00071045, 00081523 and 00961064. Ficoll-Paque density gradient centrifugation was used to isolate peripheral blood mononuclear cells. Before DNA extraction, CD4+ and CD8+ T cells were sorted by FACS or by magnetic beads. Profiling of TCR beta VDJ combinations and CDR3 sequences used genomic DNA as the template. An Illumina HiSeq 2000 was the platform used for TCR repertoire sequencing. The authors' pipeline ran thus. TRBV/TRBJ rearrangement plots, CDR3 size and DJ length profiles, and Simpson's diversity index were used to assess repertoires. The immunodominant clone was defined as the most abundant DNA sequence in deep sequencing data. CDR3 amino acid sequences were checked for sharing across subjects and were also compared against the VDJdb database and published repertoires. TCRdb took the public reads, trimmed them with fastp at Q25, ran MiXCR for clone calling and kept in-frame beta chains. Rows matching on CDR3 protein sequence are summarized as one entry with the most common DNA and genes. V and J calls and clone size were set by TCRdb, not the authors. A total of around 50,000 distinct CDR3 sequences appear in this sample, approximately 54% of them only once. The ten largest clones capture roughly 15% of the sample.

In regard to this clonotype: No antigen is known for it. Base quality data are lacking; no much larger clone is found one base away.

The CDR3 sequence holds 15 residues, the cysteine and phenylalanine included. The DNA shown is the 45-base CDR3, in frame from base 1. From a lookup of the germline V gene, CDR1 and CDR2 are KGHSY and FQNENV. V loses 0 bases, J loses 4 bases, and the germline ends lie 13 bases apart. Recombination linked TRBV16 to TRBJ2-7, with a weak D call of TRBD1 (6 bases match). The clonotype comes from a human donor with aplastic anemia. Source material: sorted CD4+, CD8+, or CD8+CD57+ T cells (not recorded which) from PBMCs. The DNA sequence is TGTGCCAGCAGCCAATCCGGAGACAGGAAGTACGAGCAGTACTTC. It is translated as CASSQSGDRKYEQYF.